The subject of this entry is one TCR beta chain. The sample belongs to a study of blood T cell repertoires in COVID-19. The CDR3 covers 15 residues. Losses at the gene ends were 1 base for V and 2 bases for J; bases not matched to a gene: 4. The germline gives CDR1 LNHDA, CDR2 SQIVND (reference sequence). Some clones are missing from TCRdb's copy, which holds only in-frame ones; the method was immunoSEQ multiplex PCR. The table has some 250,000 clones, around four fifths seen once; the top ten hold around an eighth. The chain links TRBV19 to TRBJ2-7; TRBD1 agrees at 8 bases. The sample taken for sequencing was peripheral blood. The receptor was derived from a woman in her fifties or sixties with active or convalescent COVID-19. As DNA, the CDR3 is TGTGCCAGTAGTATAGGGACAGGGATGACCTACGAGCAGTACTTC. It encodes CASSIGTGMTYEQYF.